The 11 T cell receptor beta chains in this list originate from one sample, sequenced in a study of T cell responses to AZD1222 COVID-19 vaccine. Libraries were prepared by immunoSEQ multiplex PCR; TCRdb keeps only in-frame clonotypes and omits some of them. The profile covers 150,000 to 200,000 clones, with 94% appearing a single time and roughly a tenth taken by the ten largest. The specimen comprised peripheral blood, sampled on day 0 of AZD1222 vaccination. The receptors here all came from an adult in good health.

J is TRBJ2-3 and V is TRBV4-1; no firm D call. Trimming took 0 bases from V and 3 from J, leaving 10 bases between them. CDR3 size: 15 residues. Looked up from germline, CDR1 is MGHRA and CDR2 is YSYEKL. This chain's CDR3 is CASSQDAARTDTQYF. CDR3 coding DNA: TGCGCCAGCAGCCAAGACGCTGCTCGTACAGATACGCAGTATTTT.

The gene calls are TRBV6-5 and TRBJ1-5, with TRBD1 as a possible D gene (5 bases). V lost 10 bases to trimming and J lost 8 bases, with 18 bases between them. This CDR3 is built from 13 residues. Germline values: CDR1 MNHEY, CDR2 SVGAGI. The CDR3 is CATRTQVIEPQHF. The CDR3 bases are TGTGCCACCAGGACACAGGTTATAGAGCCCCAGCATTTT.

This chain connects TRBV24-1 to TRBJ2-1; TRBD1 matches at 9 bases. J was trimmed by 5 bases and V by 1 base; bases with no gene match: 8. Germline CDR1 and CDR2: KGHDR and SFDVKD. CDR3 length: 17 residues. The CDR3 DNA follows: TGTGCCACCAGTGATTTAGCCCGGACAGGGGAAAACAATGAGCAGTTCTTC. Protein product: CATSDLARTGENNEQFF.

This clone came up once. The V and J genes are TRBV4-1 and TRBJ2-7; D not resolved. The ends were cut back, 1 base at V and 5 bases at J, with 6 bases in the middle. The germline V gene has CDR1 MGHRA and CDR2 YSYEKL. The CDR3 runs 12 residues. The CDR3 coding sequence is TGCGCCAGCAGCCAAGTTGGTAACGAGCAGTACTTC. Translating it yields CASSQVGNEQYF.

The chain links TRBV5-5 to TRBJ1-5; 8 bases map to TRBD1. The CDR3 loop spans 16 amino acids. With V trimmed by 3 bases and J by 0 bases, 5 bases remained unmatched. Germline-derived CDR1 and CDR2 are SGHKS and YYEKEE (reference sequence). The CDR3 DNA follows: TGTGCCAGCAGCTCGGACAGGGCCTTTAGCAATCAGCCCCAGCATTTT. Translating gives CASSSDRAFSNQPQHF.

With regard to this clone: A junction end diverges from the germline sequence, so it may reflect a read error. This chain connects TRBV12-3 or TRBV12-4 to TRBJ2-1; D call uncertain. This CDR3 comprises 12 residues. CDR3 nucleotide sequence: TGTGCCAGCAGCTTAGGGTACAATGAGCAGTTCTTC. This encodes CASSLGYNEQFF.

V gene TRBV5-1 combines with J gene TRBJ2-7; D may correspond to TRBD1 or TRBD2 (5 bases each). Germline assignment: CDR1 SGHRS and CDR2 YFSETQ. The V and J ends lost 4 bases and 2 bases respectively, with 13 bases between them. The CDR3 sequence is 14 residues long. As DNA, the CDR3 is TGCGCCAGCAGCCCCGGGACGGTCACCTACGAGCAGTACTTC. The encoded protein is CASSPGTVTYEQYF. The full variable domain, rest sourced from reference TRBV5-1 and TRBJ2-7, is KAGVTQTPRYLIKTRGQQVTLSCSPISGHRSVSWYQQTPGQGLQFLFEYFSETQRNKGNFPGRFSGRQFSNSRSEMNVSTLELGDSALYLCASSPGTVTYEQYFGPGTRLTVT.

The chain carries TRBV28 and TRBJ1-1, with 7 positions matching TRBD1. CDR1 is MDHEN, CDR2 SYDVKM, per germline. The CDR3 is 14 residues long. J lost 1 base, V lost 5 bases, and 4 bases had no gene match. The CDR3: CASSLRQGNTEAFF. The CDR3 DNA reads TGTGCCAGCAGTCTTCGACAGGGGAACACTGAAGCTTTCTTT. Filled out from reference TRBV28 and TRBJ1-1, the complete variable domain reads DVKVTQSSRYLVKRTGEKVFLECVQDMDHENMFWYRQDPGLGLRLIYFSYDVKMKEKGDIPEGYSVSREKKERFSLILESASTNQTSMYLCASSLRQGNTEAFFGQGTRLTVV.

This clone has a handful of counts. The V call is TRBV13, the J call TRBJ2-2, with 7 bases fitting TRBD2. Germline lookup yields CDR1 PRHDT and CDR2 FYEKMQ (reference sequence). After removal of 3 bases from V and 1 base from J, the junction contained 2 bases not matched to a gene. The length of the CDR3 is 15 residues. The CDR3 DNA is TGTGCCAGCAGCTTTCGCGGGAGGAACACCGGGGAGCTGTTTTTT. Translation gives CASSFRGRNTGELFF.

This rearrangement joins TRBV6-5 to TRBJ1-2; no definite D call. V was shortened by 0 bases and J by 7 bases, with 9 bases between the two germline ends. From germline, CDR1 is MNHEY and CDR2 SVGAGI. This CDR3 is built from 13 residues. The CDR3 sequence: CASSYSGEFGYTF. The CDR3 bases are TGTGCCAGCAGTTACTCCGGGGAATTTGGCTACACCTTC.

The CDR3 reads CSAQAHNEQFF. The CDR3 DNA reads TGCAGTGCCCAAGCCCACAATGAGCAGTTCTTC. The chain employs TRBV20-1 and TRBJ2-1; no clear D. This CDR3 contains 11 residues. Germline CDR1 DFQATT, CDR2 SNEGSKA (reference sequence). With 6 bases removed from V and 5 bases from J, the gap between germline ends came to 8 bases.